Sequencing of this T cell receptor beta chain was carried out in a study of blood T cells in healthy people across ages. Study-wide results and caveats: TCR beta diversity per million T cells fell roughly linearly with age. Total diversity from one million sequenced T cells was likely underestimated. Higher diversity and more naive CD4+ cells were features of long-lived donors, compared to aged donors.

The sample holds a few counts of this clonotype. The antigen is undetermined. A second roughly 7 to 12 cycle PCR used barcoded and J-beta primers. TCRdb reprocessed the 5' RACE reads with MiXCR, giving one entry per CDR3 protein. The table has about 720,000 distinct CDR3 sequences, 25% seen once. CDR1 and CDR2 (germline): DFQATT, SNEGSKA (reference sequence). The germline V and J ends were trimmed by 3 bases and 0 bases, with 12 bases remaining between them. CDR3 size: 16 residues. The same specimen was also included in a second study, on T cells of mothers and their children.

The material sequenced was blood. The V call is TRBV20-1, the J call TRBJ2-6, with a tentative D call TRBD1 (5 bases). The source is a boy between 10 and 17 years old in good health. The CDR3 nucleotides read TGCAGTGCTAGTTTCTCAGGGCCCTCTGGGGCCAACGTCCTGACTTTC. This sequence encodes CSASFSGPSGANVLTF.